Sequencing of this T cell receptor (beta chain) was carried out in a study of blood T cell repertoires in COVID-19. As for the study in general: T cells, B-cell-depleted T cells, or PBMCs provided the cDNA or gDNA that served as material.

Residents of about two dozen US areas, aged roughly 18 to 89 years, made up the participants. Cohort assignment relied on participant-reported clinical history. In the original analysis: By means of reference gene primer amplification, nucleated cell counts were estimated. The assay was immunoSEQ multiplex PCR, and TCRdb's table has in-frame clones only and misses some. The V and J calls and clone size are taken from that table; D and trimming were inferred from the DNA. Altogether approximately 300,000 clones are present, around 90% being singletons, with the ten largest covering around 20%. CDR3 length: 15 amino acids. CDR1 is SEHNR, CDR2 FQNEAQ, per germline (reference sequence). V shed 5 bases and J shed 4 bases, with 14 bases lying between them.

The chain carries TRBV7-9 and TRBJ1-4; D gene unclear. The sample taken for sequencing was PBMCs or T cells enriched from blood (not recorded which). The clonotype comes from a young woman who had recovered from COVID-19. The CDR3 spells CASSPGRLLNEKLFF. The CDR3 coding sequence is TGTGCCAGCAGCCCGGGTCGCCTCCTTAATGAAAAACTGTTTTTT. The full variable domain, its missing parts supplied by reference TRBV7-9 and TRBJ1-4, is DTGVSQNPRHKITKRGQNVTFRCDPISEHNRLYWYRQTLGQGPEFLTYFQNEAQLEKSRLLSDRFSAERPKGSFSTLEIQRTEQGDSAMYLCASSPGRLLNEKLFFGSGTQLSVL.